The clone carrying this TCR beta chain was found a few times. Antigen specificity is unknown. The data were taken from a study of T cells in Graves' hyperthyroidism and ophthalmopathy. Study-wide findings and caveats: Blood held most thyroid clonotypes expanded above 0.001 frequency.

TCR beta CDR3 regions were amplified from RNA transcripts. Researchers ran a first-round RT-PCR on the TCR CDR3 using the HTBI primer set. In TCRdb, the multiplex PCR reads were re-called with MiXCR into one record per CDR3 protein. The sample consists of approximately 590,000 distinct CDR3 sequences, 15% to 19% of them appearing once. Germline CDR1 reads LNHDA; CDR2 reads SQIVND (reference sequence). Trimming left V 6 bases short and J 6 bases short, with 12 bases between. This CDR3 spans 12 amino acids. The sequenced sample consisted of blood. The chain carries TRBV19 and TRBJ2-7; no clear D. This sequence originates from a woman younger than 45 with Graves' hyperthyroidism. The CDR3 bases are TGTGCCAGTAGCCTTTCTGGGTTCGAGCAGTACTTC. Amino acid sequence: CASSLSGFEQYF.